The following is a T cell receptor beta chain sequence with its context. What it recognizes is unknown. The data stem from a study of CD8+ T cells in alopecia areata. The overall study: Those treated were given oral tofacitinib at 5 to 10 mg twice daily.

Lesional scalp punch biopsies and peripheral blood were collected from alopecia areata patients. RNA extraction and reverse transcription yielded cDNA as sequencing template. Assay used: immunoSEQ multiplex PCR; TCRdb lists only in-frame clones, some missing. Counted here are more than 150,000 clones, about 51% occurring once; the ten biggest clones make up approximately 20%. Study results and caveats: For lesional scalp, especially alopecia totalis/universalis, clonality was higher than in normal scalp. In patients, TCRs were shared less clearly than in mice, and HLA may possibly be involved.

This CDR3 has 14 amino acids. Germline assignment: CDR1 LGHNA and CDR2 YSLEER. V lost 1 base and J lost 9, with 13 bases in between. Sequenced here: CD8+ T cells sorted from blood, sampled at week 0. The TCR originated in a human donor with alopecia areata. The chain combines TRBV4-3 with TRBJ2-1; D is unclear. CDR3 loop: CASSQGGRTAEQFF. The CDR3 nucleotides are TGCGCCAGCAGCCAAGGTGGCCGGACCGCTGAGCAGTTCTTC.